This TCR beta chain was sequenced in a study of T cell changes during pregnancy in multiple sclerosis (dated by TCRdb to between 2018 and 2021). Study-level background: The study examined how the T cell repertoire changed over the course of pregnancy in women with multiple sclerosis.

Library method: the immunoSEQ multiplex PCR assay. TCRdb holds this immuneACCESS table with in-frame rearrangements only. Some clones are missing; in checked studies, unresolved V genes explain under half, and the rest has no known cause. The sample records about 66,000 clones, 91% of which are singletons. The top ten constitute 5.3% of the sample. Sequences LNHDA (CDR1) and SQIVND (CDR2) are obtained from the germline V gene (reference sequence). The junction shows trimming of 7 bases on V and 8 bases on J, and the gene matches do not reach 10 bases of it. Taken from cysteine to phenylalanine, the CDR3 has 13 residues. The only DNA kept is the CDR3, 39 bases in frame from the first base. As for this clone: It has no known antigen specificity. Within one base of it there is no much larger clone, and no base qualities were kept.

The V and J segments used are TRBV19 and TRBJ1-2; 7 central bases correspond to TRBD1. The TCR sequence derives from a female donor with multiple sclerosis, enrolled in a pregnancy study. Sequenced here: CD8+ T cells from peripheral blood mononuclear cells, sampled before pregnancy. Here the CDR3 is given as CASIAGTEEGYTF. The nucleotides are TGTGCCAGTATAGCCGGGACAGAGGAAGGCTACACCTTC. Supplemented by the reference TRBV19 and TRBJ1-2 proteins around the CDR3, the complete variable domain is DGGITQSPKYLFRKEGQNVTLSCEQNLNHDAMYWYRQDPGQGLRLIYYSQIVNDFQKGDIAEGYSVSREKKESFPLTVTSAQKNPTAFYLCASIAGTEEGYTFGSGTRLTVV.